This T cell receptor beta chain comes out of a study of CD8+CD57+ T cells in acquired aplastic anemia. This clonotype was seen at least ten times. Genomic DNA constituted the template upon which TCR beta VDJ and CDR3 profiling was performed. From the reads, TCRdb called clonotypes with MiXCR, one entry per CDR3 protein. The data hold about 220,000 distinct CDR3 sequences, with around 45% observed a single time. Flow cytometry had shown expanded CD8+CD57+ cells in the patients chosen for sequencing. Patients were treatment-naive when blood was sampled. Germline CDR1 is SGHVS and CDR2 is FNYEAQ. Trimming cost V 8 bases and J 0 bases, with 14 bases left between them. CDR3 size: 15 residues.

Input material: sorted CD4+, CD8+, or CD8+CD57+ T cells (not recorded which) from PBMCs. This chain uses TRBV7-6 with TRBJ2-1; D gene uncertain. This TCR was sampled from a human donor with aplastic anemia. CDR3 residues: CASAADSSSYNEQFF. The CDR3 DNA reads TGTGCCAGCGCAGCAGACTCAAGCTCCTACAATGAGCAGTTCTTC.